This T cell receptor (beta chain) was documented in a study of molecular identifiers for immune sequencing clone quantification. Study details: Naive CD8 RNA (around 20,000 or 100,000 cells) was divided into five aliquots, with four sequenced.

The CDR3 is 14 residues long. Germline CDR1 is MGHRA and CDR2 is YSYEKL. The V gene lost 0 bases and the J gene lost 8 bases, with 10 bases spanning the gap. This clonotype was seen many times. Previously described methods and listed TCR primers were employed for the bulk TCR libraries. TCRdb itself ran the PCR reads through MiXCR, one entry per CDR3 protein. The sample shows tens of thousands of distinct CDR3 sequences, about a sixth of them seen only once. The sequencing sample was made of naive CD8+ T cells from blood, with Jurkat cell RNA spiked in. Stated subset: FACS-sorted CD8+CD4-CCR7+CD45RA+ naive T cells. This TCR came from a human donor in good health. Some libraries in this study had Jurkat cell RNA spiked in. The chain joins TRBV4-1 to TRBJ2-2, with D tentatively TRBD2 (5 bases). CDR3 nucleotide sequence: TGCGCCAGCAGCCAAGATCGAGGGTCTGGGGAGCTGTTTTTT. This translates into CASSQDRGSGELFF.